These T cell receptor beta chains were read from a single sample in a study of blood T cell repertoires in COVID-19. This table comes from immunoSEQ multiplex PCR, and its TCRdb copy is limited to in-frame clones, with some not included. The table has some 180,000 clones, 84% seen once. Sequenced material: PBMCs or T cells enriched from blood (not recorded which). The receptors originated from a woman aged 25 to 39 who had been exposed to COVID-19. Each CDR3 is given with its conserved first and last residue. Fields, in order: J gene, D gene, clone size, V gene, CDR3 protein, CDR3 DNA. A D gene is named only where the DNA matches it firmly. For some rows the clone size is stated as once, few or many, or as a class when expanded; others skip it.

>TRBJ2-3|TRBD2|-|TRBV5-6
CASSFISGGTDTQYF
TGTGCCAGCAGCTTTATCAGCGGGGGTACAGATACGCAGTATTTT
>TRBJ2-5|-|-|TRBV11-2
CASSPRWGVGETQYF
TGTGCCAGCAGCCCAAGGTGGGGGGTGGGAGAGACCCAGTACTTC
>TRBJ1-3|-|-|TRBV7-9
CASSQQGYTIYF
TGTGCCAGCAGCCAACAGGGATACACCATATATTTT
>TRBJ2-5|-|-|TRBV10-3
CAISESPGGETQYF
TGTGCCATCAGTGAGTCGCCCGGAGGGGAGACCCAGTACTTC
>TRBJ2-2|-|-|TRBV10-2
CASSEDGGPNTGELFF
TGCGCCAGCAGTGAAGACGGGGGACCGAACACCGGGGAGCTGTTTTTT
>TRBJ1-1|TRBD1|-|TRBV4-1
CASRSLRRTGVNTEAFF
TGCGCCAGCAGAAGCCTCCGCCGGACAGGGGTGAACACTGAAGCTTTCTTT
>TRBJ1-1|TRBD1|-|TRBV6-5
CASSNSRQGKAFF
TGTGCCAGCAGCAACTCAAGACAGGGGAAAGCTTTCTTT
>TRBJ1-1|-|-|TRBV11-2
CASSPWGGSGTEAFF
TGTGCCAGCAGCCCTTGGGGGGGATCGGGCACTGAAGCTTTCTTT
>TRBJ2-3|-|-|TRBV2
CASSDPTADTQYF
TGTGCCAGCAGTGACCCGACAGCCGATACGCAGTATTTT
>TRBJ2-1|-|-|TRBV2
CAIPGVAWHEQFF
TGTGCCATCCCCGGGGTCGCATGGCATGAGCAGTTCTTC
>TRBJ1-1|TRBD1|-|TRBV30
CAWSSETGGPEAFF
TGTGCCTGGAGTTCTGAGACAGGGGGACCTGAAGCTTTCTTT
>TRBJ1-1|-|-|TRBV4-2
CASSQDVSGVLGDTEAFF
TGTGCCAGCAGCCAAGATGTGTCGGGGGTGTTGGGCGATACTGAAGCTTTCTTT
>TRBJ2-3|-|-|TRBV5-4
CASSLELADTQYF
TGTGCCAGCAGCTTGGAACTAGCAGATACGCAGTATTTT
>TRBJ1-1|-|-|TRBV19
CASSIGGGRNPEAFF
TGTGCCAGTAGTATAGGCGGGGGGCGGAATCCTGAAGCTTTCTTT
>TRBJ1-2|-|-|TRBV4-1
CASSQDGTRYGYTF
TGCGCCAGCAGCCAAGACGGGACACGCTATGGCTACACCTTC
>TRBJ2-5|TRBD2|-|TRBV4-1
CASSQGASGETQYF
TGCGCCAGCAGCCAAGGGGCTAGCGGAGAGACCCAGTACTTC
>TRBJ1-6|TRBD1|once|TRBV12-5
CASGLPGDSLNSPLHF
TGTGCTAGTGGTTTGCCCGGGGACAGCTTAAATTCACCCCTCCACTTT
>TRBJ2-7|TRBD1|once|TRBV18
CASSHDRGGQYF
TGTGCCAGCTCGCACGACAGGGGTGGGCAGTACTTC
>TRBJ2-2|-|-|TRBV7-2
CASKAQRMNTGELFF
TGTGCCAGCAAAGCCCAGCGGATGAACACCGGGGAGCTGTTTTTT
>TRBJ1-2|-|-|TRBV19
CASSINTGIYGYTF
TGTGCCAGTAGTATTAATACAGGGATCTATGGCTACACCTTC
>TRBJ2-7|TRBD2|few|TRBV7-3
CASSPGGTPYEQYF
TGTGCCAGCAGCCCGGGGGGGACCCCCTACGAGCAGTACTTC
>TRBJ1-2|-|few|TRBV7-8
CASSYRRTDFSGYTF
TGTGCCAGCAGCTACAGACGGACTGACTTTAGTGGCTACACCTTC
>TRBJ2-2|TRBD2|-|TRBV4-2
CASSQETLAGVGGELFF
TGTGCCAGCAGCCAAGAAACCCTAGCGGGTGTGGGCGGGGAGCTGTTTTTT
>TRBJ1-5|TRBD1|-|TRBV19
CASSHGGGAGNQPQHF
TGTGCCAGTAGCCACGGAGGGGGCGCGGGCAATCAGCCCCAGCATTTT
>TRBJ2-3|TRBD2|-|TRBV2
CASSPGTKGTDTQYF
TGTGCCAGCAGTCCCGGGACTAAAGGCACAGATACGCAGTATTTT
>TRBJ1-4|-|-|TRBV27
CASSLSHTTNEKLFF
TGTGCCAGCAGTTTATCCCACACAACTAATGAAAAACTGTTTTTT
>TRBJ1-4|-|-|TRBV10-3
CAISDLETGRNEKLFF
TGTGCCATCAGTGATTTAGAGACAGGACGAAATGAAAAACTGTTTTTT
>TRBJ1-2|-|-|TRBV4-2
CASSQETMQGYGYTF
TGTGCCAGCAGCCAAGAAACGATGCAGGGTTATGGCTACACCTTC
>TRBJ2-3|-|-|TRBV30
CAWSVPGVSSTDTQYF
TGTGCCTGGAGTGTACCGGGGGTTTCTAGCACAGATACGCAGTATTTT
>TRBJ2-1|TRBD1|-|TRBV5-1
CASSLTGSSYNEQFF
TGCGCCAGCAGCCTGACAGGGAGCTCCTACAATGAGCAGTTCTTC
>TRBJ1-1|-|once|TRBV6-5
CASSYSGGTEAFF
TGTGCCAGCAGTTACTCGGGGGGGACTGAAGCTTTCTTT
>TRBJ2-7|TRBD2|-|TRBV30
CACNSGGPYEQYF
TGTGCCTGTAATAGCGGGGGCCCCTACGAGCAGTACTTC
>TRBJ2-3|-|-|TRBV2
CASSGDSTDTQYF
TGTGCCAGCAGCGGGGATAGCACAGATACGCAGTATTTT
>TRBJ1-1|-|-|TRBV20-1
CSSGYDTEAFF
TGCAGTTCAGGCTACGACACTGAAGCTTTCTTT
>TRBJ2-1|-|-|TRBV19
CASSMAGSSYNEQFF
TGTGCCAGTAGTATGGCGGGGAGCTCCTACAATGAGCAGTTCTTC
>TRBJ2-1|-|-|TRBV6-2/TRBV6-3
CASSYSADSSYNEQFF
TGTGCCAGCAGTTACTCGGCGGACAGCTCCTACAATGAGCAGTTCTTC
>TRBJ1-4|-|-|TRBV6-1
CASSEEVGNEKLFF
TGTGCCAGCAGTGAAGAAGTGGGCAATGAAAAACTGTTTTTT
>TRBJ2-5|TRBD2|-|TRBV6-1
CASSGVVLAGGGETQYF
TGTGCCAGCAGTGGGGTGGTACTAGCGGGGGGAGGAGAGACCCAGTACTTC
>TRBJ2-7|TRBD1|-|TRBV4-3
CASSQGTGTSYEQYF
TGCGCCAGCAGCCAAGGGACAGGGACATCCTACGAGCAGTACTTC
>TRBJ2-5|-|-|TRBV19
CASSPQLEGETQYF
TGTGCCAGTAGTCCCCAACTAGAGGGAGAGACCCAGTACTTC
>TRBJ2-7|-|-|TRBV20-1
CSASFPLGDYEQYF
TGCAGTGCTAGTTTTCCCTTAGGGGACTACGAGCAGTACTTC
>TRBJ1-4|TRBD1|few|TRBV19
CASSDRDRGVKLFF
TGTGCCAGTAGCGACCGGGACAGGGGTGTGAAACTGTTTTTT
>TRBJ1-1|TRBD1|-|TRBV5-4
CASRLLTGGDTEAFF
TGTGCCAGCAGACTCCTGACAGGGGGGGACACTGAAGCTTTCTTT
>TRBJ1-5|-|many|TRBV28
CASSLVRGGQPQHF
TGTGCCAGCAGTTTAGTCAGGGGAGGGCAGCCCCAGCATTTT
>TRBJ2-3|TRBD2|few|TRBV5-4
CATLAGGLTDTQYF
TGTGCCACACTAGCGGGGGGGCTGACAGATACGCAGTATTTT
>TRBJ1-2|-|-|TRBV29-1
CSVGSSSPDRLYGYTF
TGCAGCGTTGGTAGTAGTAGCCCAGACAGGCTCTATGGCTACACCTTC
>TRBJ2-7|TRBD2|once|TRBV4-1
CASSQDSSAGLRGEQYF
TGCGCCAGCAGCCAAGATTCATCAGCGGGGCTCAGAGGCGAGCAGTACTTC
>TRBJ2-2|-|-|TRBV5-1
CASSPAGGQYTGELFF
TGCGCCAGCAGCCCGGCGGGTGGGCAGTACACCGGGGAGCTGTTTTTT